This T cell receptor beta chain is from a study of shared clonotypes between healthy human individuals. The CDR3 is made up of 15 amino acids. V shed 8 bases, J shed 3 bases, and the junction held 9 bases outside the gene matches. Germline CDR1 LNHDA, CDR2 SQIVND (reference sequence). Genomic DNA of each subset was evenly split across several immunoSEQ plates. Some clones are missing from TCRdb's copy, which holds only in-frame ones; the method was immunoSEQ multiplex PCR. The table has hundreds of thousands of clones, over 65% seen once. This clone was observed a few times. Donors comprised only Caucasian adults living in Nashville, Tennessee. Memory CD4+ cells were the fraction left after CD45RA+ naive selection.

V and J are TRBV19 and TRBJ1-1; 10 bases are a match to TRBD1. The sequence came from a woman in her 30s in good health. Sequenced sample: memory CD4+ T cells sorted from blood. Sample subset: CD45RA-negative fraction. CDR3 bases: TGTGCCAGTGCCCCGCGACAGGGGGCGGACACTGAAGCTTTCTTT. Amino acids: CASAPRQGADTEAFF.